This T cell receptor (beta chain) was found in a study of post-analysis software for immune sequencing data. General study points: A handful of TRBV segments were significantly more frequent in patients than in controls. TRBV5-6, TRBV5-1 and TRBV20-1 were among these segments.

On this clonotype itself: The antigen is unknown.

Unique molecular identifiers were built into the TCR beta cDNA libraries. TCRdb re-analysed the PCR reads in MiXCR, keeping a single row per CDR3 protein. This sample carries hundreds of thousands of distinct CDR3 sequences, 25% to 30% of them seen once, and the ten largest clones take about 0.5%. V dropped 1 base and J dropped 5; count of bases not matched to a gene: 6. The CDR3 runs 14 residues. Looked up from germline, CDR1 is DFQATT and CDR2 is SNEGSKA (reference sequence). The sequencing input was blood. This TCR was recovered from a girl aged 5-17 years with multiple sclerosis. V usage is TRBV20-1 and J usage is TRBJ1-1; 8 nucleotides line up with TRBD1. The CDR3 reads CSARGDRGRTEAFF. The DNA of the CDR3 is TGCAGTGCTAGAGGAGACAGGGGACGAACTGAAGCTTTCTTT.